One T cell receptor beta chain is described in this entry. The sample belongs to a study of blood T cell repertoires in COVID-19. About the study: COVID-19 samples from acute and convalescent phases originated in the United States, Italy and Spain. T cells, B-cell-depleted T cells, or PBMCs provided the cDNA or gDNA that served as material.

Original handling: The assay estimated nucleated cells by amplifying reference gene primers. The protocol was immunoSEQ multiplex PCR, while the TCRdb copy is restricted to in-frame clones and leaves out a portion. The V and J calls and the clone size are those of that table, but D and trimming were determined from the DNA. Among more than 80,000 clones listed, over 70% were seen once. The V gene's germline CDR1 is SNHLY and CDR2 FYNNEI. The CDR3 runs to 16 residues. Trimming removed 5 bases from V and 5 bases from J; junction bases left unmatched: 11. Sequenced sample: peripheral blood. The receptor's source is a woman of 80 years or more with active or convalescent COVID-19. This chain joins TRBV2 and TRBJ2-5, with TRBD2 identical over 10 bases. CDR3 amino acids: CASSKGILAGLETQYF. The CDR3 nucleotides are TGTGCCAGCAGTAAGGGTATACTAGCGGGGCTTGAGACCCAGTACTTC.